These 5 T cell receptor beta chains came from one sample sequenced in a study of T cells after yellow fever vaccination (dated by TCRdb to the late 2010s). The sample's treatment or condition label, in plain terms: live attenuated yellow fever vaccine strain. The library was produced with 5' RACE. Sequencing was carried out with an Illumina NovaSeq 6000. In TCRdb, the public reads were trimmed at Q25 with fastp and aligned with MiXCR, with productive beta chains retained. Records with the same CDR3 protein are collapsed into one entry carrying the most frequent genes and DNA. The sample table shows about 250,000 distinct CDR3 sequences, and about 3.7% are seen once. The top ten hold roughly a fifth of the sample. The sample here was PBMCs, taken 15 days after the yellow fever booster vaccination. These receptors all stem from a man younger than 35 who received the YFV17D yellow fever vaccine.

This clonotype appeared many times. The V gene is TRBV5-1, the J gene TRBJ2-1; 11 bases agree with TRBD2. The germline V gene encodes CDR1 SGHRS and CDR2 YFSETQ. This CDR3 spans 14 amino acids. Trimming took 5 bases from V and 4 from J; bases not matched to a gene: 2. CDR3 nucleotide sequence: TGCGCCAGCAGAACTAGCGGGGGATACAATGAGCAGTTCTTC. Translation: CASRTSGGYNEQFF.

This clonotype was found many times. The chain employs TRBV5-1 and TRBJ1-1, with TRBD1 matching 12 bases. Germline CDR1 SGHRS, CDR2 YFSETQ. J was trimmed by 3 bases and V by 4 bases; bases with no gene match: 7. This CDR3 has 16 residues. Here the CDR3 reads CASSPGTGGVDTEAFF. DNA of the CDR3: TGCGCCAGCAGCCCCGGGACAGGGGGCGTAGACACTGAAGCTTTCTTT.

The table lists this clonotype with many counts. The rearrangement uses TRBV10-3 and TRBJ2-2; D is perhaps TRBD2 (5 bases). Germline V gives CDR1 ENHRY, CDR2 SYGVKD. Trimming removed 0 bases at V and 5 bases at J, with 10 bases between. The length of the CDR3 is 15 residues. CDR3 protein: CAISESSDLTGELFF. DNA of the CDR3: TGTGCCATCAGTGAGTCTTCGGACTTGACCGGGGAGCTGTTTTTT.

In its sample, this clonotype was seen many times. This rearrangement joins TRBV7-2 to TRBJ1-1, with 7 nucleotides matching TRBD1. The V and J ends lost 5 bases and 2 bases, in that order; junction bases with no gene match: 5. This CDR3 spans 14 amino acids. Germline V lookup: CDR1 SGHTA, CDR2 FQGNSA. In DNA, the CDR3 is TGTGCCAGCAGCGAGACAGGGTTCAACACTGAAGCTTTCTTT. Amino acid sequence: CASSETGFNTEAFF.

In its sample, this clonotype was seen many times. The V and J genes are TRBV7-8 and TRBJ2-3; 14 nucleotides agree with TRBD2. This CDR3 comprises 17 residues. The germline V gene has CDR1 SGHVS and CDR2 FQNEAQ. Trimming at V came to 5 bases and at J to 2 bases, leaving 6 bases not matched to a gene. The CDR3, as DNA: TGTGCCAGCAGCCCGGGGACTAGCGGGGGACTCACAGATACGCAGTATTTT. Amino acid sequence: CASSPGTSGGLTDTQYF.